Described below is a single TCR beta chain sequence and its context. The sample originates from a study of blood T cell repertoires in COVID-19. Germline loops: CDR1 GTSNPN, CDR2 SVGIG (reference sequence). The CDR3 spans 16 residues. V was shortened by 3 bases and J by 5 bases, with 20 bases between the two germline ends. This study enrolled people aged roughly 18 to 90 from around 26 US geographic areas. Per the study methods: Amplifying reference gene primers gave estimates of nucleated cell counts. The data were produced by immunoSEQ multiplex PCR, yet TCRdb's version contains in-frame clones alone and is incomplete. D and trimming were read from the DNA, whereas the V and J calls and clone size are those reported in that table. Of 400,000 to 450,000 clones in the sample, more than 80% were seen once.

The chain has TRBV30 and TRBJ1-5; D possibly corresponds to TRBD1 (5 bases). The source of this sequence is a man aged 30 to 45 who had recovered from COVID-19. Specimen: PBMCs or T cells enriched from blood (not recorded which). Written as DNA, the CDR3 is TGTGCCTGGAGCCGCGGGGGAAGGTTAAGGGATCAGCCCCAGCATTTT. Its protein is CAWSRGGRLRDQPQHF.